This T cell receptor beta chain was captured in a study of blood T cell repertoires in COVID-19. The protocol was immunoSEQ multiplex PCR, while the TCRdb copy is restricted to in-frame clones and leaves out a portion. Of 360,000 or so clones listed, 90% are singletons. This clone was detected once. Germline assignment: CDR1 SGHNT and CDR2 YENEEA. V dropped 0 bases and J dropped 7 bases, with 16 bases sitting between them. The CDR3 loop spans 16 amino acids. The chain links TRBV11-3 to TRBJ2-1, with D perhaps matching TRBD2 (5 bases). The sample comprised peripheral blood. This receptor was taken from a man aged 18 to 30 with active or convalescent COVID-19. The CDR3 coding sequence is TGTGCCAGCAGCTTAGACCCTCGACGCGGGCGGAATGAGCAGTTCTTC. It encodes CASSLDPRRGRNEQFF.